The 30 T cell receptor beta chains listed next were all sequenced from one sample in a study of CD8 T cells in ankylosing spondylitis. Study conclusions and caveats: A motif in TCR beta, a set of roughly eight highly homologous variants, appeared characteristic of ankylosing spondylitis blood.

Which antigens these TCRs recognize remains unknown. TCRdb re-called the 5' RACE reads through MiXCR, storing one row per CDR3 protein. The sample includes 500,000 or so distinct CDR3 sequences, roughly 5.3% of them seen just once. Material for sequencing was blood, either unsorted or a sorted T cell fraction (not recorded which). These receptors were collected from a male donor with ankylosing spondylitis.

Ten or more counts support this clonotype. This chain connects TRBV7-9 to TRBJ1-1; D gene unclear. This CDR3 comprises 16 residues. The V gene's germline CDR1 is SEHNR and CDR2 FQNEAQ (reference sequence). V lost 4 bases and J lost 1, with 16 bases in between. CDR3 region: CASSSGGDTRNTEAFF. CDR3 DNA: TGTGCCAGCAGCTCGGGAGGAGATACCAGGAACACTGAAGCTTTCTTT.

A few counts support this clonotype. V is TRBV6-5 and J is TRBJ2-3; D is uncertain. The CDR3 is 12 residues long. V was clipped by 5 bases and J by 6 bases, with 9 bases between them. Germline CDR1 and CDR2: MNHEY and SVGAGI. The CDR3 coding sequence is TGTGCCAGCAGTCCCAGGCGGGATACGCAGTATTTT. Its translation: CASSPRRDTQYF.

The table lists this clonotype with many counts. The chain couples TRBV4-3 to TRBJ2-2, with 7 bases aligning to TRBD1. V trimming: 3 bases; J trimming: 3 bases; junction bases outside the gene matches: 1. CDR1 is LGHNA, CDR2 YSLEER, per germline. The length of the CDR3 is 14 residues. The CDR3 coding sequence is TGCGCCAGCAGCCAGGGACAGTACACCGGGGAGCTGTTTTTT. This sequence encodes CASSQGQYTGELFF.

CDR3 DNA: TGCAGTGCCACCGGACAGGCGTCCTCCTACGAGCAGTACTTC. Translated: CSATGQASSYEQYF. This sequence joins TRBV20-1 and TRBJ2-7; 7 bases fit TRBD1. The germline V gene has CDR1 DFQATT and CDR2 SNEGSKA (reference sequence). The J segment lost 0 bases and the V segment lost 6 bases, leaving 8 bases of the junction unmatched. This CDR3 has 14 amino acids.

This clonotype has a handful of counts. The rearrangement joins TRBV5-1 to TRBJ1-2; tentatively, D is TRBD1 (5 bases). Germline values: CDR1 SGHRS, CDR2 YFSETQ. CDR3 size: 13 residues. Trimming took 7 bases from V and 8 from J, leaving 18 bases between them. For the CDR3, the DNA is TGCGCCAGCGGCCGGGACTGGGGCGCCGGCTACACCTTC. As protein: CASGRDWGAGYTF.

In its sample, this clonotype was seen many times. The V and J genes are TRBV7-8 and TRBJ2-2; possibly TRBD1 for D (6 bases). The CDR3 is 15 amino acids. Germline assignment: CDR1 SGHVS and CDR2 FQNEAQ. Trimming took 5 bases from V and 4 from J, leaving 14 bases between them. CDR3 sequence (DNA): TGTGCCAGCAGCCACCTACAGGGTAGCACCGGGGAGCTGTTTTTT. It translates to CASSHLQGSTGELFF.

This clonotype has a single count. The CDR3 reads CASSPPTGREGYTF. The CDR3 bases are TGTGCCAGCAGCCCCCCGACAGGGAGGGAAGGCTACACCTTC. J is TRBJ1-2 and V is TRBV3-1; 7 bases are a match to TRBD1. The CDR3 contains 14 residues. The V gene end was trimmed by 4 bases and the J gene end by 8 bases; junction bases not matched to a gene: 10. The germline gives CDR1 LGHDT, CDR2 YNNKEL (reference sequence). Full variable domain (rest looked up from reference TRBV3-1 and TRBJ1-2): DTAVSQTPKYLVTQMGNDKSIKCEQNLGHDTMYWYKQDSKKFLKIMFSYNNKELIINETVPNRFSPKSPDKAHLNLHINSLELGDSAVYFCASSPPTGREGYTFGSGTRLTVV.

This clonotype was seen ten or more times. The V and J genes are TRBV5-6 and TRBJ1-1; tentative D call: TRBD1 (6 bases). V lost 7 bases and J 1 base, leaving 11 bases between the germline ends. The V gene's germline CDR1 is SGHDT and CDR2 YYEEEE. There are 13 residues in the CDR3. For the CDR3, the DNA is TGTGCCAGCGATAGGGGGGAGAACACTGAAGCTTTCTTT. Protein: CASDRGENTEAFF.

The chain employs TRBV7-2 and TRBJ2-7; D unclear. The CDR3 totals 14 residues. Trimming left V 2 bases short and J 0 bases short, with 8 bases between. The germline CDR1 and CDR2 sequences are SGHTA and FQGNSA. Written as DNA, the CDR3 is TGTGCCAGCAGCTTACAGGTCCCCTCCTACGAGCAGTACTTC. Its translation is CASSLQVPSYEQYF.

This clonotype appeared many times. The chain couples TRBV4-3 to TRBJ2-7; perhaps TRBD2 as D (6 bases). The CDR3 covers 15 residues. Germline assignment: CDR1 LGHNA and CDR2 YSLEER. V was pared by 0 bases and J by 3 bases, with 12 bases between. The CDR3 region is CASSQEAPSVYEQYF. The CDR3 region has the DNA TGCGCCAGCAGCCAAGAAGCCCCTAGCGTCTACGAGCAGTACTTC.

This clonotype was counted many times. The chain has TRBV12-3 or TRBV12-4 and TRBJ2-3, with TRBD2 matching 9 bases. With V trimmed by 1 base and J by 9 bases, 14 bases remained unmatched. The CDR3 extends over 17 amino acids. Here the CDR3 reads CASSLVAGTSRKDTQYF. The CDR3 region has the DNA TGTGCCAGCAGTTTAGTTGCGGGGACTAGCAGAAAGGACACGCAGTATTTT.

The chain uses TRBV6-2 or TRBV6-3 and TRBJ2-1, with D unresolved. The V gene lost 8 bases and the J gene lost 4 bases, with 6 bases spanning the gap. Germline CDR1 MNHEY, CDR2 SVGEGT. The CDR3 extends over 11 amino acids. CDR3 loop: CASQEYNEQFF. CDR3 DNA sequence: TGTGCCAGCCAGGAATACAATGAGCAGTTCTTC.

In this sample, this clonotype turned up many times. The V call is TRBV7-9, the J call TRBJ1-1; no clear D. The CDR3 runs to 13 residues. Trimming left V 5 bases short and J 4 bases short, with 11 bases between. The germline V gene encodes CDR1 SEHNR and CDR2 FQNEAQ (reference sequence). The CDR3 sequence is CASSLLETTEAFF. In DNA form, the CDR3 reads TGTGCCAGCAGCCTACTCGAGACCACTGAAGCTTTCTTT.

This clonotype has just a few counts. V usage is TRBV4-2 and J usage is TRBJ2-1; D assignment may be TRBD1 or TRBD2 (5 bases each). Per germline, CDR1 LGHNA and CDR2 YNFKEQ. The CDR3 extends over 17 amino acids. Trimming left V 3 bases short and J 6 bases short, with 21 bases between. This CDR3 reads CASSQALAGMWVNEQFF. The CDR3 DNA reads TGTGCCAGCAGCCAGGCCCTAGCAGGGATGTGGGTCAATGAGCAGTTCTTC.

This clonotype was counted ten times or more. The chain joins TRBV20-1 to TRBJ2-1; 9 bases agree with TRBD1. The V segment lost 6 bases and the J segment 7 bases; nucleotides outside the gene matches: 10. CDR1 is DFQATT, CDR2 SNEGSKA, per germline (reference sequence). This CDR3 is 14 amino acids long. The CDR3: CSAPGQGFSNEQFF. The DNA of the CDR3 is TGCAGTGCGCCGGGACAGGGCTTTTCTAATGAGCAGTTCTTC.

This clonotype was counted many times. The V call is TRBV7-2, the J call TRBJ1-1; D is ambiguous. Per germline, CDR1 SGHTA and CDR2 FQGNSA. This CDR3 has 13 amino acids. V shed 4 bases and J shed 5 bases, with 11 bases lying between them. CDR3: CASSYKTGTEAFF. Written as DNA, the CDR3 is TGTGCCAGCAGCTACAAAACGGGGACTGAAGCTTTCTTT.

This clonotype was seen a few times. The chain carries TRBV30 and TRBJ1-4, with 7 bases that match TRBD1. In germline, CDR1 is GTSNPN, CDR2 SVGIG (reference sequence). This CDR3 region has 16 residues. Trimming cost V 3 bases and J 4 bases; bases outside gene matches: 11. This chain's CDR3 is CAWSASRTGVNEKLFF. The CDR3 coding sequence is TGTGCCTGGAGCGCTTCGAGGACAGGAGTTAATGAAAAACTGTTTTTT.

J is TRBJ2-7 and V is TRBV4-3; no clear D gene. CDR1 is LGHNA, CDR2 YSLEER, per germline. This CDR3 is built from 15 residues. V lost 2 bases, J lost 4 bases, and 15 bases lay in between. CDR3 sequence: CASSQRSDRLYEQYF. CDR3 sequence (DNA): TGCGCCAGCAGCCAAAGATCGGATAGATTGTACGAGCAGTACTTC.

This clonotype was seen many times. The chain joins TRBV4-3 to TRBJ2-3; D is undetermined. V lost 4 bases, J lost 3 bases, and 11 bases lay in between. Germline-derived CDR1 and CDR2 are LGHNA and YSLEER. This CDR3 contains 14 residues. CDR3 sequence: CASSLGHGTDTQYF. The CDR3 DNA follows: TGCGCCAGCAGCCTTGGTCACGGGACAGATACGCAGTATTTT.

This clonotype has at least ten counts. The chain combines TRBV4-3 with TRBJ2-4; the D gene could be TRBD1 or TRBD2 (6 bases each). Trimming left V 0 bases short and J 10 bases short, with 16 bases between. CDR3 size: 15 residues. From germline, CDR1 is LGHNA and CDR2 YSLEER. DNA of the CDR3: TGCGCCAGCAGCCAAGAGTCGGGGGCGGATGGGATTCAGTACTTC. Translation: CASSQESGADGIQYF.

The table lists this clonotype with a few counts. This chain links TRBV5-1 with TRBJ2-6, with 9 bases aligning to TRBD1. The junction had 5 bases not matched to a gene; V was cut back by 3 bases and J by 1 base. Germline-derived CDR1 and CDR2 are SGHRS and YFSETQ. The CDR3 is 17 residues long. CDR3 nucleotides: TGCGCCAGCAGCTGGAGGACAGGGGTGTCTGGGGCCAACGTCCTGACTTTC. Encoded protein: CASSWRTGVSGANVLTF.

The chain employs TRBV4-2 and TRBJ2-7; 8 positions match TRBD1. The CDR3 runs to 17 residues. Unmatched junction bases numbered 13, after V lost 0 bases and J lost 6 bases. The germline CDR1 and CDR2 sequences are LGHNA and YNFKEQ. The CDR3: CASSQEKVEDRVREQYF. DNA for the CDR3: TGTGCCAGCAGCCAAGAAAAGGTTGAGGACAGGGTCCGCGAGCAGTACTTC.

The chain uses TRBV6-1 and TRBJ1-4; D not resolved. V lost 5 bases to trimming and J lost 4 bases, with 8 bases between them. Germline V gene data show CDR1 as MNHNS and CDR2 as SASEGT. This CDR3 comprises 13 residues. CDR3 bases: TGTGCCAGCAGTCCTACAGTTAATGAAAAACTGTTTTTT. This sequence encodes CASSPTVNEKLFF.

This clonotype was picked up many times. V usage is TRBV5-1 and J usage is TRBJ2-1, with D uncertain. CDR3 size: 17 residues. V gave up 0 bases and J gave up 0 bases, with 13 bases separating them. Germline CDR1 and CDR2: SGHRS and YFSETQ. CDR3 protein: CASSLDPAVGSYNEQFF. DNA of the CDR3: TGCGCCAGCAGCTTGGATCCGGCAGTAGGCTCCTACAATGAGCAGTTCTTC.

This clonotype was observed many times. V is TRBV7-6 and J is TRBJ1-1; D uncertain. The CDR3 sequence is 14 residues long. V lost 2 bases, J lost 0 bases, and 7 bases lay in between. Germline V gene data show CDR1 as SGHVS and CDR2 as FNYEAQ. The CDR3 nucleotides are TGTGCCAGCAGCTTAATGACGGTGAACACTGAAGCTTTCTTT. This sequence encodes CASSLMTVNTEAFF. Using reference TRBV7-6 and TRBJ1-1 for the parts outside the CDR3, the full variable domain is GAGVSQSPRYKVTKRGQDVALRCDPISGHVSLYWYRQALGQGPEFLTYFNYEAQQDKSGLPNDRFSAERPEGSISTLTIQRTEQRDSAMYRCASSLMTVNTEAFFGQGTRLTVV.

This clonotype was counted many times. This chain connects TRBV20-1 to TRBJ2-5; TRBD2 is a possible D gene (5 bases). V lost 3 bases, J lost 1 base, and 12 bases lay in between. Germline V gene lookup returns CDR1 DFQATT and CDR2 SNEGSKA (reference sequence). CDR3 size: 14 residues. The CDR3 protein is CSARDSRSQETQYF. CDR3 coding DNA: TGCAGTGCTAGGGACTCGCGGTCCCAAGAGACCCAGTACTTC.

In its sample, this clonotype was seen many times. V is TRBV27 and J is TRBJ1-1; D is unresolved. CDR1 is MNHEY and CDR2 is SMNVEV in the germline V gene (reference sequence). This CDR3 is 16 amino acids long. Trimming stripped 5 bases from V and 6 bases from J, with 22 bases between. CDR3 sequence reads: CASSLIRPAGGSEAFF. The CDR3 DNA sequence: TGTGCCAGCAGTCTAATTCGACCCGCCGGAGGATCTGAAGCTTTCTTT.

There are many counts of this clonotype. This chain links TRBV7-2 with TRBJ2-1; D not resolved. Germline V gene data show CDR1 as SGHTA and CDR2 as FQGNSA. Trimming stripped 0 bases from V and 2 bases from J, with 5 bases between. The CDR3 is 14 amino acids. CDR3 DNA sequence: TGTGCCAGCAGCTTAGCTTTCACCTACAATGAGCAGTTCTTC. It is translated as CASSLAFTYNEQFF. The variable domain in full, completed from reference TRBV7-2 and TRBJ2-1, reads GAGVSQSPSNKVTEKGKDVELRCDPISGHTALYWYRQSLGQGLEFLIYFQGNSAPDKSGLPSDRFSAERTGGSVSTLTIQRTQQEDSAVYLCASSLAFTYNEQFFGPGTRLTVL.

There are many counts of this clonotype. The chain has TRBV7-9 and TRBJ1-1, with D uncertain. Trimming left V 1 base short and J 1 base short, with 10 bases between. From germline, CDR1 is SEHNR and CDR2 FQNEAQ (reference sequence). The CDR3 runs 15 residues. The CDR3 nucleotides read TGTGCCAGCAGCTTAGGACGCCTGACGAACACTGAAGCTTTCTTT. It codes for CASSLGRLTNTEAFF.

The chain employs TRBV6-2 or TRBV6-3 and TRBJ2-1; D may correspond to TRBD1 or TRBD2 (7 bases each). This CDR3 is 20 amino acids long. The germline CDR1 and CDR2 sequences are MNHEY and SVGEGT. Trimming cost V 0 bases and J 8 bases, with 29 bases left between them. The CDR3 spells CASSYSSLGRRGGAVDEQFF. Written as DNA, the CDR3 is TGTGCCAGCAGTTACTCGAGTTTGGGGCGCAGGGGGGGGGCCGTCGATGAGCAGTTCTTC.